Listed here is a single TCR beta chain. Its target is not known. This entry comes from a study of OX40 agonist ivuxolimab in advanced cancers. In the study overall: Ivuxolimab, an antibody that agonizes OX40 (CD134), was administered to the patients. General study results and limits: Averaging showed that CD8+ T cells had more expanded clones than CD4+ did. Low normalized clonal expansion also occurred in some nonresponding patients.

Clones were sequenced by immunoSEQ multiplex PCR, and TCRdb holds only the in-frame ones, with some missing. This table has about 100,000 clones, 70% to 85% appearing once. V gave up 4 bases and J gave up 4 bases; unmatched junction bases: 4. The CDR3 length is 15 residues. The germline gives CDR1 LNHDA, CDR2 SQIVND (reference sequence). The chain combines TRBV19 with TRBJ2-4; 10 bases align to TRBD1. Specimen: CD4+ or CD8+ T cells sorted from blood, collected in a trial of the OX40 agonist ivuxolimab. This TCR was recovered from an adult with an advanced solid tumor such as melanoma, head and neck, liver or kidney cancer. The CDR3 reads CASSTTGGGKNIQYF. CDR3 nucleotides: TGTGCCAGTAGTACGACAGGGGGCGGAAAAAACATTCAGTACTTC.